The 2 T cell receptor beta chains below come from one sample, sequenced in a study of T cell responses to AZD1222 COVID-19 vaccine. Method: immunoSEQ multiplex PCR; TCRdb's copy keeps in-frame clones and lacks some. The sample shows 100,000 to 120,000 clones, more than 70% of them seen only once. Specimen: peripheral blood, collected 28 days after the second AZD1222 dose. The receptors shown here come from an adult who received the AZD1222 COVID-19 vaccine.

The chain is built from TRBV5-5 and TRBJ1-6, with TRBD1 matching 7 bases. V was clipped by 3 bases and J by 7 bases; unmatched bases: 7. This CDR3 is built from 15 residues. The germline CDR1 and CDR2 sequences are SGHKS and YYEKEE (reference sequence). DNA for the CDR3: TGTGCCAGCAGCTCTGAATGGGACAGAAATTCACCCCTCCACTTT. Encoded protein: CASSSEWDRNSPLHF.

This clone was detected once. J is TRBJ1-2 and V is TRBV19; D is undetermined. Germline V gene lookup returns CDR1 LNHDA and CDR2 SQIVND (reference sequence). V lost 10 bases and J 2 bases, leaving 14 bases between the germline ends. The CDR3 spans 13 residues. The CDR3 DNA follows: TGTGCCACCCGGACCGTTACAAACTATGGCTACACCTTC. It codes for CATRTVTNYGYTF.